The 27 T cell receptor beta chains in this list originate from one sample, sequenced in a study of cytomegalovirus exposure and HLA in healthy donors. The study ran its PCR with 60 Vbeta and 13 Jbeta primers. Assay used: immunoSEQ multiplex PCR; TCRdb lists only in-frame clones, some missing. The sample carries roughly 190,000 clones, 70% to 85% recorded once. Sequenced input: PBMCs. These TCRs come from a man aged 40-49 years in good health and CMV-seropositive.

The chain couples TRBV18 to TRBJ2-7; TRBD1 agrees at 9 bases. V was pared by 0 bases and J by 6 bases, with 6 bases of the junction left unmatched. CDR3 length equals 15 residues. Germline V gene lookup returns CDR1 KGHSH and CDR2 LQKENI. Here the CDR3 DNA reads TGTGCCAGCTCACCACCGGGACAGGGTGAGGCCGAGCAGTACTTC. The encoded protein is CASSPPGQGEAEQYF.

This chain joins TRBV19 and TRBJ1-6; 12 positions agree with TRBD1. The junction had 8 bases not matched to a gene; V was cut back by 7 bases and J by 7 bases. CDR1 is LNHDA and CDR2 is SQIVND in the germline V gene (reference sequence). The CDR3 runs to 16 residues. The CDR3 spells CASTSGTGGFNSPLHF. The DNA of the CDR3 is TGTGCCAGTACCTCCGGGACAGGGGGCTTCAATTCACCCCTCCACTTT.

This chain uses TRBV6-6 with TRBJ1-2; D ambiguous. The V gene's germline CDR1 is MNHNY and CDR2 SVGAGI (reference sequence). V gave up 2 bases and J gave up 7 bases, with 8 bases separating them. The CDR3 covers 12 residues. The CDR3 DNA reads as TGTGCCAGCAGTTACATGGAGGGTGGCTACACCTTC. The encoded protein is CASSYMEGGYTF.

The rearrangement joins TRBV9 to TRBJ1-1; 7 bases line up with TRBD1. Per the germline V gene, CDR1 is SGDLS and CDR2 is YYNGEE. The CDR3 is 14 amino acids. V was clipped by 2 bases and J by 1 base; unmatched bases: 2. CDR3 sequence reads: CASSVGTANTEAFF. The CDR3 nucleotides are TGTGCCAGCAGCGTCGGGACAGCGAACACTGAAGCTTTCTTT.

The rearrangement joins TRBV7-9 to TRBJ2-7; D unresolved. The V gene lost 5 bases and the J gene lost 3 bases, with 8 bases spanning the gap. CDR1 and CDR2 (germline): SEHNR, FQNEAQ (reference sequence). This CDR3 has 12 amino acids. CDR3 sequence reads: CASSVTSYEQYF. CDR3 nucleotides: TGTGCCAGCAGCGTAACAAGCTACGAGCAGTACTTC.

V usage is TRBV15 and J usage is TRBJ1-5; TRBD1 is a possible D gene (5 bases). V lost 5 bases, J lost 4 bases, and 15 bases lay in between. Germline CDR1 reads LNHNV; CDR2 reads YYDKDF (reference sequence). The CDR3 contains 15 residues. The DNA of the CDR3 is TGTGCCACCAGCGCCCCCACGGGGGGGAATCAGCCCCAGCATTTT. This encodes CATSAPTGGNQPQHF.

V usage is TRBV18 and J usage is TRBJ1-2, with D unclear. The germline V gene has CDR1 KGHSH and CDR2 LQKENI. The V end was cut by 0 bases, the J end by 2 bases, with 7 bases between. This CDR3 region has 14 residues. CDR3 sequence reads: CASSPPGGNYGYTF. The CDR3 DNA is TGTGCCAGCTCACCACCTGGAGGGAACTATGGCTACACCTTC.

The V call is TRBV5-4, the J call TRBJ2-4; D unresolved. Per germline, CDR1 SGHNT and CDR2 YYREEE (reference sequence). The CDR3 is 14 residues long. V was pared by 0 bases and J by 1 base, with 5 bases between. For the CDR3, the DNA is TGTGCCAGCAGCTTGGGAGAGGCCAAAAACATTCAGTACTTC. This encodes CASSLGEAKNIQYF.

This chain uses TRBV5-4 with TRBJ2-7; possible D gene TRBD2, 6 bases. This CDR3 region has 16 residues. The germline CDR1 and CDR2 sequences are SGHNT and YYREEE (reference sequence). V gave up 3 bases and J gave up 3 bases, with 19 bases separating them. CDR3 sequence reads: CASSSSLGLQFYEQYF. CDR3 nucleotides: TGTGCCAGCAGCTCTTCTTTGGGACTCCAATTCTACGAGCAGTACTTC.

This rearrangement joins TRBV9 to TRBJ2-2, with D perhaps matching TRBD1 (6 bases). The CDR3 is 16 amino acids. Per the germline V gene, CDR1 is SGDLS and CDR2 is YYNGEE. Trimming pared 0 bases from V and 1 base from J, leaving 10 bases between. For the CDR3, the DNA is TGTGCCAGCAGCGTAGATGGGACAAAGAACACCGGGGAGCTGTTTTTT. Translation: CASSVDGTKNTGELFF.

The chain links TRBV6-1 to TRBJ1-3; D not resolved. With 10 bases removed from V and 4 bases from J, the gap between germline ends came to 11 bases. The CDR3 has 12 amino acids. Per germline, CDR1 MNHNS and CDR2 SASEGT. The CDR3 here is CAIQRWGNTIYF. The CDR3 nucleotides read TGTGCCATACAGAGATGGGGAAACACCATATATTTT.

DNA of the CDR3: TGTGCCAGCAGCCAGGGGCCGTATGAAAAACTGTTTTTT. Residues: CASSQGPYEKLFF. This rearrangement joins TRBV7-9 to TRBJ1-4; a possible D gene is TRBD1 (6 bases). Per germline, CDR1 SEHNR and CDR2 FQNEAQ (reference sequence). V was shortened by 5 bases and J by 6 bases, with 10 bases between the two germline ends. CDR3 size: 13 residues.

V is TRBV11-1 and J is TRBJ2-7, with TRBD1 matching 7 bases. CDR1 and CDR2 (germline): SGHAT, FQDESV (reference sequence). The CDR3 covers 15 residues. The V gene end was trimmed by 5 bases and the J gene end by 3 bases; junction bases not matched to a gene: 10. This CDR3 reads CASSRSQGVVYEQYF. The DNA for the CDR3 is TGTGCCAGCAGCCGATCCCAGGGGGTAGTCTACGAGCAGTACTTC.

The genes are TRBV5-1 and TRBJ2-7, with 10 bases identical to TRBD2. Germline values: CDR1 SGHRS, CDR2 YFSETQ. The V segment lost 4 bases and the J segment 5 bases; nucleotides outside the gene matches: 3. The length of the CDR3 is 13 residues. DNA of the CDR3: TGCGCCAGCAGCCCCGGGACTAGCGACGAGCAGTACTTC. Translating it yields CASSPGTSDEQYF.

V and J are TRBV11-2 and TRBJ2-5; 11 bases line up with TRBD2. J lost 5 bases, V lost 0 bases, and 5 bases had no gene match. The CDR3 sequence is 16 residues long. Germline values: CDR1 SGHAT, CDR2 FQNNGV. In nucleotides, the CDR3 is TGTGCCAGCAGCTTAGACGGGACTAGCGGAGTGGAGACCCAGTACTTC. It is translated as CASSLDGTSGVETQYF.

V usage is TRBV9 and J usage is TRBJ2-5, with unresolved D. The CDR3 runs 13 residues. The germline gives CDR1 SGDLS, CDR2 YYNGEE. The V gene lost 4 bases and the J gene lost 1 base, with 8 bases spanning the gap. The CDR3 coding sequence is TGTGCCAGCAGCCCAGGTCTCCAAGAGACCCAGTACTTC. It yields the protein CASSPGLQETQYF.

V and J are TRBV4-1 and TRBJ2-3, with D possibly matching TRBD2 (6 bases). The germline gives CDR1 MGHRA, CDR2 YSYEKL. The CDR3 covers 14 residues. Trimming removed 3 bases at V and 3 bases at J, with 10 bases between. The CDR3 nucleotides read TGCGCCAGCAGCCATGGTGGGAGGACAGATACGCAGTATTTT. Its translation: CASSHGGRTDTQYF.

This clone was counted a few times. The rearrangement links TRBV4-3 to TRBJ1-2, with 7 bases lining up with TRBD1. The junction had 15 bases not matched to a gene; V was cut back by 4 bases and J by 4 bases. CDR3 length: 17 amino acids. In germline, CDR1 is LGHNA, CDR2 YSLEER. CDR3 residues: CASSPSWRGGGIYGYTF. The CDR3 DNA reads TGCGCCAGCAGCCCCTCGTGGCGAGGAGGGGGCATCTATGGCTACACCTTC.

The chain links TRBV19 to TRBJ2-2; no clear D gene. Deletions cut 5 bases from V and 3 bases from J, with 10 bases between. Germline CDR1 and CDR2: LNHDA and SQIVND (reference sequence). This CDR3 contains 14 residues. The CDR3 region is CASSRDSYTGELFF. For the CDR3, the DNA is TGTGCCAGTAGTCGAGATTCTTACACCGGGGAGCTGTTTTTT.

The rearrangement uses TRBV6-6 and TRBJ2-7, with a possible D match to TRBD1 (5 bases). The CDR3 has 13 amino acids. The germline gives CDR1 MNHNY, CDR2 SVGAGI (reference sequence). V lost 9 bases, J lost 2 bases, and 14 bases lay in between. In DNA form, the CDR3 reads TGTGCCAGTTGCAGGGCCCTAGCCTACGAGCAGTACTTC. Translation: CASCRALAYEQYF.

V is TRBV2 and J is TRBJ1-5, with TRBD1 matching 7 bases. CDR1 and CDR2 from the germline V gene are SNHLY and FYNNEI. J lost 2 bases, V lost 8 bases, and 6 bases had no gene match. This CDR3 is built from 14 residues. The CDR3 sequence is CASRGQTGNQPQHF. CDR3 DNA: TGTGCCAGCCGGGGACAGACTGGCAATCAGCCCCAGCATTTT.

The chain couples TRBV27 to TRBJ1-4, with 7 bases lining up with TRBD1. Germline V lookup: CDR1 MNHEY, CDR2 SMNVEV (reference sequence). The CDR3 sequence is 13 residues long. Trimming took 6 bases from V and 6 from J; bases not matched to a gene: 4. CDR3 protein: CASRTDRDEKLFF. Written as DNA, the CDR3 is TGTGCCAGCAGAACAGACAGGGATGAAAAACTGTTTTTT.

This clone has a single count. V is TRBV5-4 and J is TRBJ2-5, with TRBD1 as a possible D gene (7 bases). Germline CDR1 and CDR2: SGHNT and YYREEE (reference sequence). The V and J ends lost 4 bases and 5 bases respectively, with 12 bases between them. This CDR3 spans 13 amino acids. CDR3: CASSPGGPETQYF. For the CDR3, the DNA is TGTGCCAGCAGCCCAGGGGGGCCGGAGACCCAGTACTTC.

The sample holds one count of this clone. The chain is built from TRBV27 and TRBJ2-5; 7 nucleotides line up with TRBD1. Germline CDR1 reads MNHEY; CDR2 reads SMNVEV (reference sequence). The CDR3 extends over 15 amino acids. The trim removed 3 bases at V and 5 bases at J, leaving 9 bases unmatched. CDR3 coding DNA: TGTGCCAGCAGTTTGTCCACAGGGGCGAGGGAGACCCAGTACTTC. It is translated as CASSLSTGARETQYF.

The chain carries TRBV30 and TRBJ1-5, with 7 bases identical to TRBD1. In germline, CDR1 is GTSNPN, CDR2 SVGIG (reference sequence). The trim removed 2 bases at V and 6 bases at J, leaving 4 bases unmatched. The CDR3 totals 13 residues. This CDR3 is CAWSLQGLQPQHF. In nucleotides, the CDR3 is TGTGCCTGGAGTTTACAGGGGCTTCAGCCCCAGCATTTT. Full variable domain (remainder filled in from reference TRBV30 and TRBJ1-5): SQTIHQWPATLVQPVGSPLSLECTVEGTSNPNLYWYRQAAGRGLQLLFYSVGIGQISSEVPQNLSASRPQDRQFILSSKKLLLSDSGFYLCAWSLQGLQPQHFGDGTRLSIL.

In DNA form, the CDR3 reads TGTGCCAGCAGCCTCCTATCGAGCGGGAGTTACAATGAGCAGTTCTTC. Translation gives CASSLLSSGSYNEQFF. The chain is built from TRBV9 and TRBJ2-1, with 8 bases identical to TRBD2. The ends lost 4 bases at V and 4 bases at J; junction bases unmatched: 10. Per germline, CDR1 SGDLS and CDR2 YYNGEE. This CDR3 is 16 amino acids long.

This clone was seen only a few times. This chain links TRBV15 with TRBJ2-7; 7 nucleotides match TRBD2. After removal of 0 bases from V and 5 bases from J, the junction contained 10 bases not matched to a gene. The CDR3 extends over 16 amino acids. Germline V gene sequence: CDR1 LNHNV, CDR2 YYDKDF (reference sequence). For the CDR3, the DNA is TGTGCCACCAGCAGAGAACGGACGGGAGGCTTGCACGAGCAGTACTTC. Translating it yields CATSRERTGGLHEQYF.